This T cell receptor (beta chain) was sequenced for a study of immune heterogeneity within non-small cell lung tumors. Deletions cut 1 base from V and 7 bases from J, with 13 bases between. Germline assignment: CDR1 MNHEY and CDR2 SVGAGI. CDR3 length equals 14 residues. Template was bulk tumor genomic DNA, about 610 ng per sample. Each primary tumor yielded several biopsies, collected far apart from one another at surgery. Patients with untreated, newly diagnosed non-small cell lung cancer underwent curative surgery. Having surgery with curative intent, the donors were patients newly diagnosed with non-small cell lung cancer. Multiplex PCR amplified the TCR beta CDR3 region. Its first round ran for roughly 9 cycles with 32 V and 13 J primers. Via MiXCR, TCRdb re-called the multiplex PCR reads, giving one row per CDR3 protein. The sample has roughly 14,000 distinct CDR3 sequences, 25% to 35% seen once.

Broader study findings: Across individual patients, the high-frequency T-cell receptor beta clonotypes were largely distinct. Identical dominant CDR3 beta clonotypes spanned tumor sites within a patient, beside site-unique high-frequency clones. Local T-cell clonality tracked local tumor mutational burden, showing a moderate yet significant relationship (R 0.3 to 0.4).

This clonotype is medium-sized. Its antigen is still unknown. The chain links TRBV6-5 to TRBJ1-2, with D possibly TRBD1 on 6 matching bases. The source is a man aged 40-50 years with non-small cell lung cancer. The specimen sequenced was lung tumor tissue. CDR3: CASSYWLGGFGYTF. DNA for the CDR3: TGTGCCAGCAGTTACTGGTTAGGGGGGTTTGGCTACACCTTC.